These 15 T cell receptor beta chains originate from one sample sequenced in a study of regulatory T cells in long-lasting Graves disease. Arm-PCR with iRepertoire HTBI primers amplified the CDR3 regions for these TCR beta libraries. TCRdb re-analysed the multiplex PCR reads in MiXCR, keeping a single row per CDR3 protein. The sample carries under 450,000 distinct CDR3 sequences, 10% to 15% recorded once. Time point specified: newly diagnosed GD, antithyroid drugs for less than 3 months. RNA isolated from PBMCs was used to make the TCR library. This same sample was also taken into another study, of T cells in Graves' hyperthyroidism and ophthalmopathy.

The sample consisted of peripheral blood mononuclear cells (PBMCs), taken at new diagnosis, from a patient treated with antithyroid drugs. Receptors originate from a woman aged 18-29 years with Graves disease.

This clonotype was seen at least ten times. The chain couples TRBV4-3 to TRBJ2-1; 12 bases map to TRBD2. Unmatched junction bases numbered 5, after V lost 4 bases and J lost 7 bases. The CDR3 covers 15 residues. CDR1 is LGHNA and CDR2 is YSLEER in the germline V gene. The CDR3 bases are TGCGCCAGCAGCCCGCCTAGCGGGAGGGCTAATGAGCAGTTCTTC. Protein: CASSPPSGRANEQFF.

This clonotype was observed at least ten times. The chain links TRBV28 to TRBJ1-1; no clear D. This CDR3 region has 14 residues. V lost 5 bases and J 0 bases, leaving 10 bases between the germline ends. Germline CDR1 and CDR2: MDHEN and SYDVKM. This chain's CDR3 is CASSLAFMNTEAFF. CDR3 bases: TGTGCCAGCAGTCTCGCTTTTATGAACACTGAAGCTTTCTTT.

CDR3 sequence: CASSDVRGGRGTEAFF. The DNA of the CDR3 is TGTGCCAGCAGTGATGTTAGGGGTGGAAGGGGCACTGAAGCTTTCTTT. The chain is built from TRBV2 and TRBJ1-1; TRBD1 might be the D (5 bases). The CDR3 covers 16 residues. CDR1 and CDR2 (germline): SNHLY, FYNNEI. Trimming removed 3 bases at V and 4 bases at J, with 18 bases between.

This clonotype came up many times. The chain employs TRBV20-1 and TRBJ2-7, with TRBD1 identical over 8 bases. The length of the CDR3 is 12 residues. Germline-derived CDR1 and CDR2 are DFQATT and SNEGSKA (reference sequence). Trimming took 6 bases from V and 6 from J; bases not matched to a gene: 7. CDR3 nucleotide sequence: TGCAGTGCGACGACAGGGGCTCGCGAGCAGTACGTC. Amino acids: CSATTGAREQYV.

This clonotype was seen at least ten times. The chain has TRBV7-2 and TRBJ1-3; TRBD1 might be the D (5 bases). V gave up 1 base and J gave up 2 bases, with 15 bases separating them. The CDR3 runs 17 residues. The V gene's germline CDR1 is SGHTA and CDR2 FQGNSA. For the CDR3, the DNA is TGTGCCAGCAGCTTAGTAGGCTGGGGCAAAGCTGGAAACACCATATATTTT. Its protein product is CASSLVGWGKAGNTIYF.

This clonotype occurred once. V is TRBV20-1 and J is TRBJ2-7; unclear D gene. CDR3 length: 13 amino acids. Trimming cost V 0 bases and J 0 bases, with 6 bases left between them. From germline, CDR1 is DFQATT and CDR2 SNEGSKA (reference sequence). CDR3 bases: TGCAGTGCTAGAGATAGGCCCTCCTACGAGCAGTACTTC. Its translation: CSARDRPSYEQYF.

This clonotype was seen only a few times. The rearrangement joins TRBV6-4 to TRBJ1-5; D perhaps matches TRBD1 (5 bases). Between the trimmed V and J ends, which lost 7 bases and 4 bases, there was a span of 14 bases. Germline loops: CDR1 MRHNA, CDR2 SNTAGT. CDR3 length: 14 amino acids. The CDR3 bases are TGTGCCAGCATGGTGGGGTGGGGGAATCAGCCCCAGCATTTT. Translated: CASMVGWGNQPQHF.

V and J are TRBV18 and TRBJ2-3; unclear D gene. CDR3 size: 15 residues. Germline V gene data show CDR1 as KGHSH and CDR2 as LQKENI. V gave up 1 base and J gave up 0 bases, with 8 bases separating them. The CDR3 coding sequence is TGTGCCAGCTCACCACGGTACGAAAGCACAGATACGCAGTATTTT. It is translated as CASSPRYESTDTQYF. Full variable domain (rest looked up from reference TRBV18 and TRBJ2-3): NAGVMQNPRHLVRRRGQEARLRCSPMKGHSHVYWYRQLPEEGLKFMVYLQKENIIDESGMPKERFSAEFPKEGPSILRIQQVVRGDSAAYFCASSPRYESTDTQYFGPGTRLTVL.

This clonotype was seen at least ten times. The chain couples TRBV19 to TRBJ1-1; D is unclear. Germline V gives CDR1 LNHDA, CDR2 SQIVND (reference sequence). Deletions cut 5 bases from V and 0 bases from J, with 7 bases between. The CDR3 consists of 13 residues. The chain's CDR3 is CASSVSMNTEAFF. CDR3 nucleotide sequence: TGTGCCAGTAGTGTTAGTATGAACACTGAAGCTTTCTTT.

The table lists this clonotype with many counts. The chain links TRBV5-6 to TRBJ2-4, with D maybe TRBD2 (5 bases). Trimming left V 0 bases short and J 2 bases short, with 9 bases between. The CDR3 consists of 15 residues. Germline lookup yields CDR1 SGHDT and CDR2 YYEEEE. The CDR3 region is CASSLGSGSKNIQYF. In nucleotides, the CDR3 is TGTGCCAGCAGCTTGGGGTCGGGATCCAAAAACATTCAGTACTTC.

As for this clonotype: The junction does not match germline at one end; this may be a read error. The chain has TRBV4-3 and TRBJ1-3, with a tentative D call TRBD1 (5 bases). CDR3 length equals 16 residues. Per germline, CDR1 LGHNA and CDR2 YSLEER. CDR3 sequence: CTSSQGPRDPGNTIYF. The CDR3 DNA is TGCACCAGCAGCCAAGGACCCAGGGACCCTGGAAACACCATATATTTT.

Only one count was recorded for this clonotype. One end of the junction is discordant with germline, which a read error may explain. The V gene is TRBV5-5, the J gene TRBJ1-5; 11 bases fit TRBD1. The V gene's germline CDR1 is SGHKS and CDR2 YYEKEE (reference sequence). The CDR3 is 18 residues long. The chain's CDR3 is CVSRLGTGGAGSNQPQHF. CDR3 bases: TGTGTCAGCAGACTCGGGACAGGGGGTGCTGGAAGCAATCAGCCCCAGCATTTT. The variable domain in full, completed from reference TRBV5-5 and TRBJ1-5, reads DAGVTQSPTHLIKTRGQQVTLRCSPISGHKSVSWYQQVLGQGPQFIFQYYEKEERGRGNFPDRFSARQFPNYSSELNVNALLLGDSALYLCVSRLGTGGAGSNQPQHFGDGTRLSIL.

V gene TRBV24-1 combines with J gene TRBJ2-3; no clear D. V gave up 8 bases and J gave up 1 base, with 3 bases separating them. Per germline, CDR1 KGHDR and CDR2 SFDVKD. CDR3 length: 11 amino acids. This chain's CDR3 is CATTGTDTQYF. For the CDR3, the DNA is TGTGCCACCACTGGCACAGATACGCAGTATTTT.

This clonotype came up many times. The chain links TRBV18 to TRBJ1-2; weak D call: TRBD1 (6 bases). Trimming removed 6 bases from V and 8 bases from J, with 16 bases in between. Per germline, CDR1 KGHSH and CDR2 LQKENI. The length of the CDR3 is 13 residues. The chain's CDR3 is CASSPGQKPGYTF. Written as DNA, the CDR3 is TGTGCCAGCTCCCCTGGACAGAAGCCCGGCTACACCTTC. The full variable domain, rest sourced from reference TRBV18 and TRBJ1-2, is NAGVMQNPRHLVRRRGQEARLRCSPMKGHSHVYWYRQLPEEGLKFMVYLQKENIIDESGMPKERFSAEFPKEGPSILRIQQVVRGDSAAYFCASSPGQKPGYTFGSGTRLTVV.

This clonotype appeared a few times. V is TRBV19 and J is TRBJ2-1; a possible D gene is TRBD2 (5 bases). This CDR3 region has 17 residues. Germline CDR1 reads LNHDA; CDR2 reads SQIVND (reference sequence). V was cut by 5 bases and J by 0 bases, with 17 bases left in between. The CDR3 DNA is TGTGCCAGTAGTTCTCCTCCTCCTAGCAGCTCCTACAATGAGCAGTTCTTC. Its translation: CASSSPPPSSSYNEQFF.